A single T cell receptor beta chain is shown here with its context. The antigen is not known. The sample comes from a study of blood T cells in healthy people across ages. Overall study findings and caveats: Strong correlation linked observed beta diversity and percent naive T cells. Diversity figures based on one million T cells were deemed too low.

Germline V gives CDR1 SGHDN, CDR2 FVKESK. CDR3 length: 15 amino acids. V lost 4 bases, J lost 5 bases, and 15 bases lay in between. A J-beta primer mix and a sample-barcoded 5' primer were used in a second PCR of roughly 6 to 11 cycles. In TCRdb, the 5' RACE reads were re-called with MiXCR into one record per CDR3 protein. Here the sample spans over 950,000 distinct CDR3 sequences, about 53% being singletons. The sequence was obtained from a woman aged 55-70 years in good health. V usage is TRBV14 and J usage is TRBJ2-1; D is undetermined. The material sequenced was blood. CDR3 residues: CASSPTAFPDNEQFF. The DNA of the CDR3 is TGTGCCAGCAGCCCGACGGCTTTCCCGGACAATGAGCAGTTCTTC.